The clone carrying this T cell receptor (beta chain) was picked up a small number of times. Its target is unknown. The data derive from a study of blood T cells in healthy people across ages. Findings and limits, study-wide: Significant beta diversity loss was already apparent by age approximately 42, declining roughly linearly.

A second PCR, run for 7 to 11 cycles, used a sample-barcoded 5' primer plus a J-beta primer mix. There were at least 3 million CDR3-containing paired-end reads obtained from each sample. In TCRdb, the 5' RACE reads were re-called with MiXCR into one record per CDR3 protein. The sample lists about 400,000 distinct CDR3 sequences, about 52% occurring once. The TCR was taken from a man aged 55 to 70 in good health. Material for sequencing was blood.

The CDR3 DNA reads as TGCAGTGCTACAACAGGGTCACCCACTCAGCCCCAGCATTTT. This codes for CSATTGSPTQPQHF. The chain carries TRBV20-1 and TRBJ1-5; D is perhaps TRBD1 (6 bases). This CDR3 region has 14 residues. Germline values: CDR1 DFQATT, CDR2 SNEGSKA (reference sequence). V was shortened by 4 bases and J by 6 bases, with 16 bases between the two germline ends.